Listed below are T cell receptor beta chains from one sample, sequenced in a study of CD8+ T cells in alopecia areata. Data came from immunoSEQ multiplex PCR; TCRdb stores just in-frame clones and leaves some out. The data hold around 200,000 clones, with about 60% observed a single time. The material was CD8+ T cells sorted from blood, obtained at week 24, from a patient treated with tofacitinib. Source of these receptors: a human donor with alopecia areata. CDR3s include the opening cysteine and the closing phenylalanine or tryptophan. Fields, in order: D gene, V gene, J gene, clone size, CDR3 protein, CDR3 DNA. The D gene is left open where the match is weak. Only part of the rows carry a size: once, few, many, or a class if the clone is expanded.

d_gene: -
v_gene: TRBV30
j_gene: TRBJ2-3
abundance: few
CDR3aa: CAWSPGVGADTQYF
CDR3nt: TGTGCCTGGAGTCCGGGAGTGGGGGCAGATACGCAGTATTTT

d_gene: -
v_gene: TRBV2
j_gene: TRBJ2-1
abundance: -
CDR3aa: CASSEDYDEQFF
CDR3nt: TGTGCCAGCAGTGAGGACTACGATGAGCAGTTCTTC

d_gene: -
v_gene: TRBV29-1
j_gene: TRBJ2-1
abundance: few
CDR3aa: CSVEVGGDSYNEQFF
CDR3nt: TGCAGCGTTGAAGTCGGGGGAGACTCCTACAATGAGCAGTTCTTC

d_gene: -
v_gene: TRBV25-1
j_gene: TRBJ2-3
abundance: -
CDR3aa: CASSADSTDTQYF
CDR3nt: TGTGCCAGCAGTGCAGACTCCACAGATACGCAGTATTTT

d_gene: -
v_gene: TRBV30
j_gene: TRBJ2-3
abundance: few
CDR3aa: CAWSQGRTDTQYF
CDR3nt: TGTGCCTGGAGTCAAGGGCGTACAGATACGCAGTATTTT

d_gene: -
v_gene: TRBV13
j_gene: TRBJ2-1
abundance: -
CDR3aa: CASSGLKPTQFF
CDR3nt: TGTGCCAGCAGCGGGCTGAAACCCACACAGTTCTTC

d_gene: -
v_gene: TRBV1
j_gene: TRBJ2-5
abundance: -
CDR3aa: CTSRGVAGRSEETQYF
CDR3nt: TGCACCAGCAGGGGCGTAGCGGGGAGGTCGGAAGAGACCCAGTACTTC

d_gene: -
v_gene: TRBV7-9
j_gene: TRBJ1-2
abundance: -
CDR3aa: CASSLPGLPQYGYTF
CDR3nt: TGTGCCAGCAGCCTACCGGGACTGCCGCAGTATGGCTACACCTTC

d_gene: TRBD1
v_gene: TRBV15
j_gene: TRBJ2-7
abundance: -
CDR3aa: CATSSRDSTYEQYF
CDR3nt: TGTGCCACCAGCAGTAGGGACAGTACCTACGAGCAGTACTTC

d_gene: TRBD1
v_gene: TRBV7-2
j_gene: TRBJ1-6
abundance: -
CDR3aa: CASSLAGQGFSPLHF
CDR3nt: TGTGCCAGCAGCTTAGCCGGACAGGGGTTTTCACCCCTCCACTTT

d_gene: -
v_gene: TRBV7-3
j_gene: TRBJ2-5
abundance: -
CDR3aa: CASSLGGGEQETQYF
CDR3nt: TGTGCCAGCAGCTTAGGGGGTGGCGAGCAAGAGACCCAGTACTTC

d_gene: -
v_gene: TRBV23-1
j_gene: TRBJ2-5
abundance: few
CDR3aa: CASMRVGGEAETQYF
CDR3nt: TGCGCCAGCATGAGGGTGGGTGGTGAGGCGGAGACCCAGTACTTC

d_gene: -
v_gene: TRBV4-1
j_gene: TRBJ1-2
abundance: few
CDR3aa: CASRQVGTPRGYTF
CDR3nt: TGCGCCAGCAGGCAGGTGGGGACACCTCGGGGCTACACCTTC

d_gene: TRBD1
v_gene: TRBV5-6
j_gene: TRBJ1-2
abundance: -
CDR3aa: CASTPGTGNYGYTF
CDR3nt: TGTGCCAGCACCCCCGGGACAGGGAACTATGGCTACACCTTC

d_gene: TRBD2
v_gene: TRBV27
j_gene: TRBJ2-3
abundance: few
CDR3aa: CASSSGRGYPPSTDTQYF
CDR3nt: TGTGCCAGCAGTTCCGGGAGGGGGTACCCTCCTAGCACAGATACGCAGTATTTT

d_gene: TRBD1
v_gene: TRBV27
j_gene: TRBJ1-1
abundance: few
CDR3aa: CASSLSAGGVGTEAFF
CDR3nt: TGTGCCAGCAGTTTATCCGCAGGGGGGGTAGGTACTGAAGCTTTCTTT

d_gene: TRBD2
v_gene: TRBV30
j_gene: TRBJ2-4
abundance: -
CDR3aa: CAWPASQRGYKNIQYF
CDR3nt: TGTGCCTGGCCTGCGAGCCAGCGGGGATACAAAAACATTCAGTACTTC

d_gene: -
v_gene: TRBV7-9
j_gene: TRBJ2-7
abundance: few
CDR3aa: CASSLTVGNYEQYF
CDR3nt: TGTGCCAGCAGCTTAACGGTAGGGAACTACGAGCAGTACTTC

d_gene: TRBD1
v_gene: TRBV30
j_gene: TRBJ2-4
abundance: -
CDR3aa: CAWSSQGVAKNIQYF
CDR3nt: TGTGCCTGGTCGTCCCAGGGGGTAGCCAAAAACATTCAGTACTTC

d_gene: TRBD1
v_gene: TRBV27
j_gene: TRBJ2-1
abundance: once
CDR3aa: CASSLNQDRSYNEQFF
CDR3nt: TGTGCCAGCAGTTTGAACCAGGACAGGTCCTACAATGAGCAGTTCTTC

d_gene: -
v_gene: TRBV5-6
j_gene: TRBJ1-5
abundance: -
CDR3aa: CASSQGANQPQHF
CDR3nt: TGTGCCAGCAGCCAGGGCGCCAATCAGCCCCAGCATTTT

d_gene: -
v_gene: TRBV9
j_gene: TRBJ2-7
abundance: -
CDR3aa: CASSEGLAVSYEQYF
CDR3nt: TGTGCCAGCAGCGAGGGATTAGCGGTGTCCTACGAGCAGTACTTC

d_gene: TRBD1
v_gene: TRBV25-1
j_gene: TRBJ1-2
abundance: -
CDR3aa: CASSESGGGYTF
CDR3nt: TGTGCCAGCAGTGAATCAGGGGGCGGCTACACCTTC

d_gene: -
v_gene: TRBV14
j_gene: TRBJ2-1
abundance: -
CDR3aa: CASSLHREQFF
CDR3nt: TGTGCCAGCAGCCTCCATAGGGAACAGTTCTTC

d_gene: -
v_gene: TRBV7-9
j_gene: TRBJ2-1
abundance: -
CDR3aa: CASSPPQGDQEQFF
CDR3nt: TGTGCCAGCAGTCCCCCTCAGGGCGATCAGGAGCAGTTCTTC

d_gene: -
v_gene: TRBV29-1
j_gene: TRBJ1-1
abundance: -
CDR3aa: CSAPWDGNTEAFF
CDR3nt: TGCAGCGCCCCATGGGACGGGAACACTGAAGCTTTCTTT

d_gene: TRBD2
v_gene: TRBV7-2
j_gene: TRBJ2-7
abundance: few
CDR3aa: CASSLDGTSGGYPYEQYF
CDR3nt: TGTGCCAGCAGCTTAGATGGGACTAGCGGGGGGTACCCCTACGAGCAGTACTTC

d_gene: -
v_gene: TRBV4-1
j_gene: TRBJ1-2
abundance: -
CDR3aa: CASSQEAGVWYGYTF
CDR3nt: TGCGCCAGCAGCCAAGAGGCGGGGGTTTGGTATGGCTACACCTTC

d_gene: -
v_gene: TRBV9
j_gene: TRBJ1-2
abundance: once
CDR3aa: CASSPTGGFNAYGYTF
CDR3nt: TGTGCCAGCAGCCCTACTGGGGGGTTCAATGCTTACGGCTACACCTTC